What follows describes a single T cell receptor (beta chain). Its cognate antigen is unknown. In germline, CDR1 is KGHSH, CDR2 LQKENI. The CDR3 is made up of 14 amino acids. The data are from a study of T cells expressing NK-cell markers. Study findings and constraints: No clear determination of HCMV specificity was made for expanded NKG2C+ T cell clones.

From its re-call of the 5' RACE reads, TCRdb lists each CDR3 protein once, without DNA. This listing includes some 450,000 distinct CDR3 sequences. V usage is TRBV18 and J usage is TRBJ1-1; as DNA is missing, the TRBD1 call by TCRdb cannot be tested. Sequencing used blood T cells: a sorted CD56 or NKG2C T cell subset, CD4+ or CD8+ T cells, or bulk PBMC T cells (not recorded which). This TCR derives from a woman aged 18 to 75 in good health. The CDR3 reads CASSPGQGITEAFF.